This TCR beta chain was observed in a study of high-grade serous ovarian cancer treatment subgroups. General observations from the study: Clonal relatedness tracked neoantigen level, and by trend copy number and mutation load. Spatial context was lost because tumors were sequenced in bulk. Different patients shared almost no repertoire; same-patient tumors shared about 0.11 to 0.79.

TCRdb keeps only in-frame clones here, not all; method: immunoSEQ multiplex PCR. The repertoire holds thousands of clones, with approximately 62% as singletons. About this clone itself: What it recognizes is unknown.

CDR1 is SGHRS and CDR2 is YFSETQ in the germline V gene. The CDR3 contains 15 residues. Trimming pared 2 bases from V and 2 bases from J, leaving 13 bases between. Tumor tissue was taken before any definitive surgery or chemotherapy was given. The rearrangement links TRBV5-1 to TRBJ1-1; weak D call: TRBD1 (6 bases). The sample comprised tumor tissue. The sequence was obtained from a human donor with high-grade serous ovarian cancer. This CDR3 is CASSLGLQGNTEAFF. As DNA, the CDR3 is TGCGCCAGCAGCTTAGGCCTACAGGGCAACACTGAAGCTTTCTTT. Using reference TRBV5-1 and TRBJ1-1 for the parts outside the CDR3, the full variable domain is KAGVTQTPRYLIKTRGQQVTLSCSPISGHRSVSWYQQTPGQGLQFLFEYFSETQRNKGNFPGRFSGRQFSNSRSEMNVSTLELGDSALYLCASSLGLQGNTEAFFGQGTRLTVV.